The next 22 T cell receptor beta chains were all read from a single sample in a study of blood T cell repertoires in COVID-19. Libraries were prepared by immunoSEQ multiplex PCR; TCRdb keeps only in-frame clonotypes and omits some of them. This sample has just over 300,000 clones, with 87% found just once. Sample: PBMCs or T cells enriched from blood (not recorded which). The receptors derive from a woman under 30 who had recovered from COVID-19.

The chain employs TRBV28 and TRBJ1-3; D perhaps matches TRBD1 (5 bases). Trimming took 0 bases from V and 0 from J, leaving 6 bases between them. Germline V gene lookup returns CDR1 MDHEN and CDR2 SYDVKM. This CDR3 has 15 residues. CDR3 amino acids: CASSLWDNSGNTIYF. The CDR3 DNA reads TGTGCCAGCAGTTTATGGGACAACTCTGGAAACACCATATATTTT.

The chain joins TRBV18 to TRBJ2-7, with D uncertain. CDR3 length equals 14 residues. CDR1 is KGHSH, CDR2 LQKENI, per germline. V lost 2 bases and J lost 0, with 8 bases in between. This CDR3 is CASSPSESSYEQYF. CDR3 sequence (DNA): TGTGCCAGCTCACCAAGCGAATCCTCCTACGAGCAGTACTTC.

The CDR3 sequence: CAWSVGSLEWEQYF. In DNA form, the CDR3 reads TGTGCCTGGAGTGTAGGCAGTCTAGAGTGGGAGCAGTACTTC. The gene calls are TRBV30 and TRBJ2-7, with no clear D. CDR3 length equals 14 residues. The ends were cut back, 0 bases at V and 7 bases at J, with 16 bases in the middle. Germline assignment: CDR1 GTSNPN and CDR2 SVGIG (reference sequence).

CDR3 sequence (DNA): TGTGCCAGCAGCCGTAGGGGGGATGGGACAGGGAAGGGCGAGCAGTACTTC. It encodes CASSRRGDGTGKGEQYF. The chain carries TRBV7-2 and TRBJ2-7; 9 nucleotides align to TRBD1. The CDR3 contains 17 residues. V lost 5 bases, J lost 6 bases, and 17 bases stayed unmatched. Germline V CDR1 and CDR2: SGHTA, FQGNSA.

The V and J genes are TRBV28 and TRBJ2-7; D uncertain. Trimming took 7 bases from V and 2 from J, leaving 12 bases between them. The CDR3 has 13 residues. In germline, CDR1 is MDHEN, CDR2 SYDVKM. For the CDR3, the DNA is TGTGCCAGCACACCCACAGTTCCCTACGAGCAGTACTTC. Protein sequence: CASTPTVPYEQYF.

The chain carries TRBV19 and TRBJ2-7; 10 bases align to TRBD1. Trimming took 3 bases from V and 6 from J; bases not matched to a gene: 8. The CDR3 has 15 residues. Germline V CDR1 and CDR2: LNHDA, SQIVND (reference sequence). CDR3 sequence: CASSIGGQGRREQYF. The CDR3 DNA is TGTGCCAGTAGTATCGGGGGACAGGGGAGGCGCGAGCAGTACTTC.

This chain links TRBV7-9 with TRBJ1-1; the D is unclear. The germline V gene encodes CDR1 SEHNR and CDR2 FQNEAQ (reference sequence). The V end lost 1 base, the J end lost 3 bases, and 6 bases lay between the germline ends. CDR3 size: 13 residues. CDR3 sequence (DNA): TGTGCCAGCAGCTTAGTTATCCACACTGAAGCTTTCTTT. Its protein is CASSLVIHTEAFF.

The CDR3 nucleotides are TGTGCCAGCAGCCTAGGGACTAGCGGGAGCCACCTCGAAGAGACCCAGTACTTC. This encodes CASSLGTSGSHLEETQYF. The rearrangement links TRBV7-8 to TRBJ2-5; TRBD2 matches at 14 bases. The germline gives CDR1 SGHVS, CDR2 FQNEAQ. The CDR3 is 18 amino acids. The trim removed 5 bases at V and 3 bases at J, leaving 11 bases unmatched.

The sample holds a few counts of this clone. The chain uses TRBV9 and TRBJ1-1, with D possibly being TRBD1 (5 bases). Between the trimmed V and J ends, which lost 3 bases and 2 bases, there was a span of 8 bases. The CDR3 extends over 13 amino acids. Germline V gene sequence: CDR1 SGDLS, CDR2 YYNGEE. Here the CDR3 reads CASSAGVNTEAFF. Here the CDR3 DNA reads TGTGCCAGCAGCGCGGGGGTAAACACTGAAGCTTTCTTT.

The gene calls are TRBV15 and TRBJ1-1, with TRBD1 matching 8 bases. Germline-derived CDR1 and CDR2 are LNHNV and YYDKDF (reference sequence). J gave up 0 bases and V 2 bases, and 2 bases lay outside the gene matches. The CDR3 is 15 residues long. The CDR3 sequence: CATSRSGQVNTEAFF. CDR3 nucleotides: TGTGCCACCAGCAGATCGGGACAGGTGAACACTGAAGCTTTCTTT.

The chain is built from TRBV27 and TRBJ1-2; TRBD1 matches 9 bases. V lost 5 bases, J lost 7 bases, and 5 bases stayed unmatched. The CDR3 covers 13 residues. CDR1 and CDR2 from the germline V gene are MNHEY and SMNVEV (reference sequence). The CDR3: CASSLEQGAGYTF. The CDR3, as DNA: TGTGCCAGCAGTCTTGAACAGGGGGCTGGCTACACCTTC.

This chain links TRBV4-1 with TRBJ2-2, with 12 positions matching TRBD2. The germline CDR1 and CDR2 sequences are MGHRA and YSYEKL. The CDR3 length is 22 residues. V shed 1 base, J shed 4 bases, and the junction held 19 bases outside the gene matches. The CDR3 sequence is CASSQVGLAGGNYTKSTGELFF. CDR3 nucleotide sequence: TGCGCCAGCAGCCAAGTAGGGCTAGCGGGGGGGAACTACACGAAAAGCACCGGGGAGCTGTTTTTT.

J is TRBJ1-5 and V is TRBV9; the D is unclear. V lost 2 bases and J 5 bases, leaving 14 bases between the germline ends. The CDR3 contains 15 residues. Germline V lookup: CDR1 SGDLS, CDR2 YYNGEE. This CDR3 is CASSVYAASDQPQHF. CDR3 DNA sequence: TGTGCCAGCAGCGTCTACGCCGCTTCGGATCAGCCCCAGCATTTT.

The chain employs TRBV6-2 or TRBV6-3 and TRBJ2-3; 8 nucleotides line up with TRBD2. The junction had 7 bases not matched to a gene; V was cut back by 0 bases and J by 5 bases. Germline loops: CDR1 MNHEY, CDR2 SVGEGT. This CDR3 comprises 16 residues. CDR3 region: CASSYSYGAGGDTQYF. CDR3 coding DNA: TGTGCCAGCAGTTACTCCTACGGGGCGGGAGGAGATACGCAGTATTTT.

V is TRBV5-1 and J is TRBJ2-1, with TRBD2 identical over 9 bases. CDR3 size: 14 residues. The germline V gene encodes CDR1 SGHRS and CDR2 YFSETQ. Unmatched junction bases numbered 9, after V lost 5 bases and J lost 9 bases. CDR3 region: CASSRAGGLSEQFF. CDR3 nucleotide sequence: TGCGCCAGCAGTCGAGCGGGGGGCCTCAGTGAGCAGTTCTTC.

This chain connects TRBV11-3 to TRBJ2-1, with 7 bases aligning to TRBD2. The trim removed 1 base at V and 8 bases at J, leaving 2 bases unmatched. This CDR3 contains 13 residues. Germline CDR1 is SGHNT and CDR2 is YENEEA. The CDR3 is CASSLGGGDEQFF. The CDR3 coding sequence is TGTGCCAGCAGCTTAGGTGGGGGGGATGAGCAGTTCTTC.

J is TRBJ1-5 and V is TRBV11-2; 8 nucleotides match TRBD1. Trimming removed 5 bases from V and 3 bases from J; junction bases left unmatched: 9. This CDR3 comprises 16 residues. Germline CDR1 reads SGHAT; CDR2 reads FQNNGV. CDR3 in amino acids: CASSPNTGGNNQPQHF. The DNA for the CDR3 is TGTGCCAGCAGCCCTAATACAGGGGGTAACAATCAGCCCCAGCATTTT.

J is TRBJ1-1 and V is TRBV5-1, with 8 nucleotides matching TRBD1. CDR1 is SGHRS, CDR2 YFSETQ, per germline. V lost 7 bases to trimming and J lost 5 bases; unmatched junction nucleotides: 13. CDR3 length equals 15 residues. The CDR3 protein is CASSSTGTGGTEAFF. The CDR3 nucleotides are TGCGCCAGCTCAAGTACCGGGACAGGAGGAACTGAAGCTTTCTTT.

V and J are TRBV28 and TRBJ1-5, with 9 bases that match TRBD1. V gave up 3 bases and J gave up 3 bases; unmatched junction bases: 6. The germline V gene has CDR1 MDHEN and CDR2 SYDVKM. The CDR3 sequence is 16 residues long. CDR3 nucleotide sequence: TGTGCCAGCAGTTTTCTGGGACAGGGACTCAATCAGCCCCAGCATTTT. It specifies CASSFLGQGLNQPQHF. The variable domain in full, with the rest retrieved from reference TRBV28 and TRBJ1-5, is DVKVTQSSRYLVKRTGEKVFLECVQDMDHENMFWYRQDPGLGLRLIYFSYDVKMKEKGDIPEGYSVSREKKERFSLILESASTNQTSMYLCASSFLGQGLNQPQHFGDGTRLSIL.

The chain employs TRBV5-6 and TRBJ2-7, with TRBD2 as a possible D gene (5 bases). The CDR3 consists of 15 residues. CDR1 is SGHDT and CDR2 is YYEEEE in the germline V gene. V lost 4 bases and J lost 1, with 15 bases in between. Here the CDR3 reads CASSGTGRGSYEQYF. CDR3 DNA: TGTGCCAGCAGCGGAACCGGACGGGGTTCCTACGAGCAGTACTTC. Complete variable domain (other parts from reference TRBV5-6 and TRBJ2-7): DAGVTQSPTHLIKTRGQQVTLRCSPKSGHDTVSWYQQALGQGPQFIFQYYEEEERQRGNFPDRFSGHQFPNYSSELNVNALLLGDSALYLCASSGTGRGSYEQYFGPGTRLTVT.

The chain is built from TRBV4-3 and TRBJ2-5, with 10 bases fitting TRBD2. CDR3 size: 17 residues. The germline V gene has CDR1 LGHNA and CDR2 YSLEER. Trimming at V came to 0 bases and at J to 5 bases, leaving 9 bases not matched to a gene. CDR3 sequence (DNA): TGCGCCAGCAGCCAAGAGATGGCACTAGCGGGAACCGAGACCCAGTACTTC. Protein product: CASSQEMALAGTETQYF.

The rearrangement uses TRBV9 and TRBJ2-3; TRBD2 aligns across 9 bases. The CDR3 contains 14 residues. Germline V CDR1 and CDR2: SGDLS, YYNGEE. V shed 0 bases, J shed 7 bases, and the junction held 3 bases outside the gene matches. The CDR3 DNA follows: TGTGCCAGCAGCGTAGCGCGGGGGGGCTATACGCAGTATTTT. This sequence encodes CASSVARGGYTQYF.